This T cell receptor beta chain appears in the sequencing data of a study of blood T cell repertoires in COVID-19. Germline loops: CDR1 SGHTA, CDR2 FQGTGA. V lost 4 bases and J lost 7; bases outside the gene matches: 6. CDR3 length: 13 residues. The assay was immunoSEQ multiplex PCR, and TCRdb's table has in-frame clones only and misses some. The sample records 50,000 to 60,000 clones, roughly four fifths being singletons. V and J are TRBV7-3 and TRBJ1-1; 7 bases map to TRBD1. This TCR was recovered from a woman over 75 with COVID-19, enrolled during active disease. Sequencing used peripheral blood. The CDR3 nucleotides read TGTGCCAGCAGCTCTTACAGGGGAAGTGAAGCTTTCTTT. Its protein product is CASSSYRGSEAFF.